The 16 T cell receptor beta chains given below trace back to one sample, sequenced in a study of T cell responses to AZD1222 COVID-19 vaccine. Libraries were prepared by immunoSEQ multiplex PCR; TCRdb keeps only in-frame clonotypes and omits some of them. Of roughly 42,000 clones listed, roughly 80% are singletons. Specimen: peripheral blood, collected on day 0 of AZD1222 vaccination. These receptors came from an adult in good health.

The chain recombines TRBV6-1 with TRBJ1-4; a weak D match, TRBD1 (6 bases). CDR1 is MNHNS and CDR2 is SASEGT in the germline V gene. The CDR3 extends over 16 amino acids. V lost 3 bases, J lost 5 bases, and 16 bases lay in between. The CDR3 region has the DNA TGTGCCAGCAGTGACCTCAACAGGGTTGAGAATGAAAAACTGTTTTTT. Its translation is CASSDLNRVENEKLFF.

CDR3: CATSRDRRGGHTYEQYF. In nucleotides, the CDR3 is TGTGCCACCAGCAGAGATCGAAGGGGGGGTCATACCTACGAGCAGTACTTC. This chain joins TRBV15 and TRBJ2-7; D perhaps matches TRBD2 (7 bases). Per the germline V gene, CDR1 is LNHNV and CDR2 is YYDKDF (reference sequence). V was shortened by 0 bases and J by 2 bases, with 17 bases between the two germline ends. The CDR3 sequence is 17 residues long. The entire variable domain, with the rest obtained from reference TRBV15 and TRBJ2-7, is as follows: DAMVIQNPRYQVTQFGKPVTLSCSQTLNHNVMYWYQQKSSQAPKLLFHYYDKDFNNEADTPDNFQSRRPNTSFCFLDIRSPGLGDTAMYLCATSRDRRGGHTYEQYFGPGTRLTVT.

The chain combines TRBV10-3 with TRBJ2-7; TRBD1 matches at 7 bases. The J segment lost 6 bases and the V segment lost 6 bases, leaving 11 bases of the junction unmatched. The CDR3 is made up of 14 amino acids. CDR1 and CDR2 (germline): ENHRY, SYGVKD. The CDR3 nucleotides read TGTGCCATCAGCGGGACAGTCGGGGAGACCGAGCAGTACTTC. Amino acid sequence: CAISGTVGETEQYF.

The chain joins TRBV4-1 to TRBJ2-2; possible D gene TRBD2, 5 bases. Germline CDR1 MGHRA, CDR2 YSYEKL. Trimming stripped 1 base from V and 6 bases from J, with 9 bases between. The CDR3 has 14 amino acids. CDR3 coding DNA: TGCGCCAGCAGCCAAGGGGAGCTGTCCGGGGAGCTGTTTTTT. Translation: CASSQGELSGELFF.

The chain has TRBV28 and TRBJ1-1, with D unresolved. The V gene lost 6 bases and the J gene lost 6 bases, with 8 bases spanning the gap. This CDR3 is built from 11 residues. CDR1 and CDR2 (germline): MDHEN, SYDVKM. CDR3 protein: CASRAPSEAFF. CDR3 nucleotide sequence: TGTGCCAGCAGGGCCCCGTCTGAAGCTTTCTTT.

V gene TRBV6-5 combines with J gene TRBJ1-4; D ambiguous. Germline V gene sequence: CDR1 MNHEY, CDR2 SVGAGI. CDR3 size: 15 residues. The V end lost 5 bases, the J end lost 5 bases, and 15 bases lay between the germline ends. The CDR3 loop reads CASSLHILENEKLFF. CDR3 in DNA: TGTGCCAGCAGTCTCCACATTCTAGAGAATGAAAAACTGTTTTTT.

CDR3 nucleotides: TGTGCCAGCAGCTTGGCGCGATACTACGAGCAGTACTTC. Translation: CASSLARYYEQYF. The chain recombines TRBV5-6 with TRBJ2-7; D is uncertain. The CDR3 totals 13 residues. The germline V gene encodes CDR1 SGHDT and CDR2 YYEEEE. Trimming cost V 0 bases and J 3 bases, with 7 bases left between them. The full variable domain, with the rest looked up from reference TRBV5-6 and TRBJ2-7, is DAGVTQSPTHLIKTRGQQVTLRCSPKSGHDTVSWYQQALGQGPQFIFQYYEEEERQRGNFPDRFSGHQFPNYSSELNVNALLLGDSALYLCASSLARYYEQYFGPGTRLTVT.

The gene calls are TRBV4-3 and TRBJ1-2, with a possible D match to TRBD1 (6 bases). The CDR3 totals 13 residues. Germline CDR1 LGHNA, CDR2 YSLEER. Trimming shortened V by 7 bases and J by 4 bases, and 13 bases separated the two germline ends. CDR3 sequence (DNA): TGCGCCAGCAACCACCAGGGGACCTATGGCTACACCTTC. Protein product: CASNHQGTYGYTF.

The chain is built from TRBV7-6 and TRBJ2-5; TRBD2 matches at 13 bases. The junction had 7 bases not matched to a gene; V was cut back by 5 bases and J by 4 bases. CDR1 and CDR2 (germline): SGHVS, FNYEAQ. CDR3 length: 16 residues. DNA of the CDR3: TGTGCCAGCAGCATCACTAGCGGGGGGGCCACAGAGACCCAGTACTTC. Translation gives CASSITSGGATETQYF. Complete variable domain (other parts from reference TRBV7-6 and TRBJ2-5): GAGVSQSPRYKVTKRGQDVALRCDPISGHVSLYWYRQALGQGPEFLTYFNYEAQQDKSGLPNDRFSAERPEGSISTLTIQRTEQRDSAMYRCASSITSGGATETQYFGPGTRLLVL.

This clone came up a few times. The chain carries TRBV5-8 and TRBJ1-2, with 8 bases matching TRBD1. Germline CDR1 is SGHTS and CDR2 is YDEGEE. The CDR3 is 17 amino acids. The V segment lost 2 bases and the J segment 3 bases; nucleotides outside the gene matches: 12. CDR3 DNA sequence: TGTGCCAGCAGCTTTGACCCCCCGCCACAGGGGGACTATGGCTACACCTTC. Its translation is CASSFDPPPQGDYGYTF.

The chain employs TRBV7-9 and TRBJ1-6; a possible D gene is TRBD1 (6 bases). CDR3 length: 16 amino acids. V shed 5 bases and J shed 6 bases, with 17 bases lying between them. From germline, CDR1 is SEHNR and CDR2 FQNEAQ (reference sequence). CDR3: CASSPRGGEGNSPLHF. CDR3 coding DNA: TGTGCCAGCAGCCCCCGAGGGGGGGAGGGTAATTCACCCCTCCACTTT.

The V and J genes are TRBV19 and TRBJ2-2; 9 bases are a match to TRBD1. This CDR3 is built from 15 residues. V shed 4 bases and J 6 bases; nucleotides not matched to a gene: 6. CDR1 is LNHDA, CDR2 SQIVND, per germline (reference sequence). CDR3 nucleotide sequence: TGTGCCAGTAGTAGACAACACAGGGGGCCCGGGGAGCTGTTTTTT. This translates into CASSRQHRGPGELFF.

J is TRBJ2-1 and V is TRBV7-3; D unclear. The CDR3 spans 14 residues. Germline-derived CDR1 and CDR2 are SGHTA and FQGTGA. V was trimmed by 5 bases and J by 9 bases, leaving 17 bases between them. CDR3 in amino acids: CASSPSVALGEQFF. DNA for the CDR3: TGTGCCAGCAGCCCTAGTGTCGCGTTGGGTGAGCAGTTCTTC.

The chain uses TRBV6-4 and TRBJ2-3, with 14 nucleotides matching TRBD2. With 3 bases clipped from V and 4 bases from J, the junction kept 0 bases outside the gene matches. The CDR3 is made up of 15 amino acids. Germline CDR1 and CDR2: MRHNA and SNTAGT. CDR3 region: CASSETSGGADTQYF. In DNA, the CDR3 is TGTGCCAGCAGTGAGACTAGCGGGGGGGCAGATACGCAGTATTTT.

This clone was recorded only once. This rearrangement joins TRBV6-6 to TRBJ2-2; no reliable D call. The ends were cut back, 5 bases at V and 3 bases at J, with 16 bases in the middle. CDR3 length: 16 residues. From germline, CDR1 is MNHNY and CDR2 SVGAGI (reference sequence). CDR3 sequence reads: CASSPDTKGDTGELFF. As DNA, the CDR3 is TGTGCCAGCAGTCCTGATACCAAGGGCGACACCGGGGAGCTGTTTTTT.

CDR3 bases: TGTGCCAGCAGTTTAGGACTCCAAGGGCCCCAGCATTTT. Encoded protein: CASSLGLQGPQHF. The chain carries TRBV12-3 or TRBV12-4 and TRBJ1-5; the D is unclear. The CDR3 has 13 amino acids. V was shortened by 1 base and J by 9 bases, with 10 bases between the two germline ends.